The 10 T cell receptor beta chains below were found in one sample sequenced in a study of T-cell memory formation after mild COVID-19 (dated by TCRdb to about 2021). The method was 5' RACE. TCRdb names Illumina NovaSeq 6000 as the instrument used. The public sequencing data were trimmed at Q25 with fastp and processed into clonotypes with MiXCR by TCRdb, which kept only in-frame beta chains. Each entry is one CDR3 protein sequence, shown with its most common DNA and genes. This sample gives 150,000 to 200,000 distinct CDR3 sequences in total; roughly 12% of them show up just once. 3.5% to 4% of the sample belongs to the ten largest clones. Sequencing was carried out using PBMCs or a T cell subset sorted from them (not recorded which). The origin of the receptors is a man between 18 and 35 years old who had mild COVID-19 (a few samples of this study predate the infection). The sample titles of this study are shuffled in the database, so cell type and time point are left out; the donor was told from shared clones.

This clonotype came up many times. The chain is built from TRBV5-1 and TRBJ2-1; 7 bases align to TRBD2. The length of the CDR3 is 15 residues. Trimming took 2 bases from V and 9 from J; bases not matched to a gene: 11. CDR1 SGHRS and CDR2 YFSETQ come from the germline V gene. In DNA, the CDR3 is TGCGCCAGCAGCTTTGGGATCGGGGGGACGGGTGAGCAGTTCTTC. Translated, it gives CASSFGIGGTGEQFF.

The chain joins TRBV5-4 to TRBJ1-1; no firm D call. CDR1 and CDR2 (germline): SGHNT, YYREEE (reference sequence). V dropped 2 bases and J dropped 3 bases, with 14 bases sitting between them. This CDR3 comprises 15 residues. Here the CDR3 reads CASSLPSSGHTEAFF. CDR3 in DNA: TGTGCCAGCAGCTTACCTTCAAGTGGCCACACTGAAGCTTTCTTT.

In its sample, this clonotype was seen many times. V gene TRBV6-5 combines with J gene TRBJ1-5, with a weak D call TRBD1 (5 bases). CDR3 size: 15 residues. The ends were cut back, 8 bases at V and 4 bases at J, with 18 bases in the middle. Germline CDR1 MNHEY, CDR2 SVGAGI. In DNA, the CDR3 is TGTGCCAGCCGGCCAGGGCCAACTCAAAATCAGCCCCAGCATTTT. Translating it yields CASRPGPTQNQPQHF.

Only a few counts were recorded for this clonotype. V gene TRBV4-3 combines with J gene TRBJ2-1, with D maybe TRBD2 (5 bases). CDR3 length: 13 residues. V dropped 0 bases and J dropped 13 bases, with 13 bases sitting between them. Germline V gene lookup returns CDR1 LGHNA and CDR2 YSLEER. The CDR3 nucleotides are TGCGCCAGCAGCCAAGACAAAGCCGGGGAACAGTTCTTC. This sequence encodes CASSQDKAGEQFF.

This clonotype was recorded at least ten times. The chain combines TRBV6-5 with TRBJ2-4; 10 bases fit TRBD1. Germline assignment: CDR1 MNHEY and CDR2 SVGAGI. This CDR3 is 17 amino acids long. J was trimmed by 0 bases and V by 6 bases; bases with no gene match: 8. The CDR3, as DNA: TGTGCCAGCAGAATGGGACAGGGGCTTTTAGCCAAAAACATTCAGTACTTC. Translation gives CASRMGQGLLAKNIQYF.

The J gene is TRBJ1-2, the V gene TRBV7-2, with 8 bases matching TRBD1. This CDR3 is 15 amino acids long. V dropped 1 base and J dropped 4; count of bases not matched to a gene: 5. Per germline, CDR1 SGHTA and CDR2 FQGNSA. CDR3 nucleotides: TGTGCCAGCAGCTTAGAAGTCGGGACAGGCTATGGCTACACCTTC. This translates into CASSLEVGTGYGYTF.

A few counts support this clonotype. This chain links TRBV24-1 with TRBJ2-5; weak D call: TRBD2 (6 bases). The CDR3 runs 15 residues. The V and J ends lost 5 bases and 5 bases respectively, with 17 bases between them. Per the germline V gene, CDR1 is KGHDR and CDR2 is SFDVKD. As DNA, the CDR3 is TGTGCCACCAGTGCCTTATGGGGGGAACCCGAGACCCAGTACTTC. It yields the protein CATSALWGEPETQYF.

This clonotype was found many times. V usage is TRBV25-1 and J usage is TRBJ2-1, with D uncertain. The germline V and J ends were trimmed by 0 bases and 10 bases, with 10 bases remaining between them. The CDR3 runs 13 residues. The germline V gene has CDR1 MGHDK and CDR2 SYGVNS. CDR3 DNA sequence: TGTGCCAGCAGTGAATATCGCCGTGCAGAGCAGTTCTTC. It translates to CASSEYRRAEQFF. The full variable domain, its missing parts supplied by reference TRBV25-1 and TRBJ2-1, is EADIYQTPRYLVIGTGKKITLECSQTMGHDKMYWYQQDPGMELHLIHYSYGVNSTEKGDLSSESTVSRIRTEHFPLTLESARPSHTSQYLCASSEYRRAEQFFGPGTRLTVL.

This clonotype came up a few times. The genes are TRBV7-9 and TRBJ1-1; D is undetermined. V was clipped by 5 bases and J by 4 bases, with 8 bases between them. Germline-derived CDR1 and CDR2 are SEHNR and FQNEAQ (reference sequence). This CDR3 is built from 12 residues. CDR3 DNA sequence: TGTGCCAGCAGCATAGAGGTCACTGAAGCTTTCTTT. Translating gives CASSIEVTEAFF.

The chain is built from TRBV5-1 and TRBJ2-1; D remains unclear. CDR3 size: 13 residues. The V end lost 3 bases, the J end lost 3 bases, and 7 bases lay between the germline ends. Germline CDR1 is SGHRS and CDR2 is YFSETQ. The CDR3 protein is CASSSRIYNEQFF. In DNA, the CDR3 is TGCGCCAGCAGCTCCCGGATCTACAATGAGCAGTTCTTC.